A selection of T cell receptor beta chains follows, all from one sample in a study of blood T cell repertoires in COVID-19. The table came from immunoSEQ multiplex PCR; TCRdb's copy has only in-frame clones and leaves some out. The sample has over 95,000 clones, approximately 89% seen once. The sample taken for sequencing was peripheral blood. The receptors shown here come from an older woman with COVID-19, enrolled during active disease. Each CDR3 is given with its conserved first and last residue. Each record gives: V gene, J gene, CDR3 length, CDR3 protein.

>TRBV25-1|TRBJ2-2|15
CASSVDRVITGELFF
>TRBV7-8|TRBJ1-2|14
CASSLGTGTNGYTF
>TRBV7-9|TRBJ1-5|15
CASSGRDNSNQPQHF
>TRBV6-5|TRBJ1-5|14
CASRRTVENQPQHF
>TRBV7-3|TRBJ2-5|13
CASSRGTQETQYF
>TRBV27|TRBJ2-2|16
CASRGYGSGVTGELFF
>TRBV6-4|TRBJ1-6|16
CASSQVCGSANSPLHF
>TRBV5-1|TRBJ2-3|16
CASSLSDTASTDTQYF
>TRBV2|TRBJ1-6|16
CASSDEGAFHNSPLHF
>TRBV10-2|TRBJ1-1|12
CASGEGDTEAFF
>TRBV6-4|TRBJ2-3|16
CASSDSSGGSTDTQYF
>TRBV24-1|TRBJ2-5|15
CATESRDITFETQYF
>TRBV5-1|TRBJ2-7|16
CASSPSTDRGLDEQYF
>TRBV2|TRBJ1-1|15
CASSALGLRDTEAFF
>TRBV9|TRBJ1-1|17
CASSVGIWEGSDTEAFF
>TRBV5-1|TRBJ2-7|14
CASSLVQGVYEQYF
>TRBV19|TRBJ2-1|16
CASSSRDRGSYNEQFF
>TRBV5-6|TRBJ1-1|12
CASSLTDTEAFF
>TRBV27|TRBJ1-2|14
CASSPRAGAKGYTF
>TRBV28|TRBJ1-6|15
CASSSPGHNNSPLHF